This T cell receptor (beta chain) originates from a study of T cells in lung cancer brain metastases. On the study more broadly: A median roughly 320 days separated primary and brain metastasis sampling. Study-level points and caveats: Few clones were shared between paired lesions (mean Morisita roughly 0.23); most were lesion-specific. Unique productive clones were significantly fewer in brain metastases: median about 1,600 versus 5,000.

Remarks on this clone: Its target is not known.

Each sample used roughly 2.24–4.92 ug genomic DNA, matched between paired samples. The protocol was immunoSEQ multiplex PCR, while the TCRdb copy is restricted to in-frame clones and leaves out a portion. Among 5,000 or so clones, 88% were seen once, and the ten largest hold roughly 3.9%. The CDR3 contains 13 residues. V gave up 6 bases and J gave up 9 bases; unmatched junction bases: 7. Germline V lookup: CDR1 LNHDA, CDR2 SQIVND (reference sequence). The sequencing sample was made of tumor tissue from the primary lung tumor. The chain is built from TRBV19 and TRBJ2-1; 8 nucleotides match TRBD1. This clonotype originated in a man between 65 and 85 years old with non-small cell lung cancer. CDR3 in DNA: TGTGCCAGTAGGGTGACAGGGGTCGGTGAGCAGTTCTTC. Translated: CASRVTGVGEQFF.